This TCR beta chain was identified in a study of regulatory T cells in long-lasting Graves disease (dated by TCRdb to the early 2020s). Background for the entire study: Patients with newly diagnosed Graves' disease had been on antithyroid drugs for under 3 months. Patients with persistent Graves' disease were compared with patients with newly diagnosed Graves' disease using TCR sequencing and RNA sequencing of peripheral blood. The study was registered as a clinical trial and conducted in China. A total of around 35 samples were covered by TCR sequencing, comprising around 13 persistent and roughly 20 newly diagnosed Graves' disease patients. What the work shows at the level of the full study, not this receptor alone: Because the primary lesion, thyroid tissue, could not be accessed, the study looked at peripheral blood alone. TRBV28, TRBJ1-2 and TRBJ2-5 were preferentially used in persistent disease, while TRBV20-1 and TRBJ2-1 were favored in newly diagnosed disease. Persistent patients shared more public clonotypes among themselves (2,741) than newly diagnosed patients did (roughly 910). As a limitation, the authors acknowledged that the small sample size may reduce accuracy. Compared with newly diagnosed patients, patients with persistent Graves' disease had lower TCR Shannon entropy and fewer highly expanded clones, which suggests clonal expansion. Only the TCR beta chain was sequenced and analyzed.

The library was built by means of multiplex PCR. Sequencing took place on an Illumina HiSeq 4000. iRepertoire HTBI primers and Arm-PCR amplification of CDR3 regions were used to construct TCR beta libraries. Before sequencing, the PCR products underwent gel purification. In the authors' own workflow: A total of roughly 65 TRBV and 14 TRBJ segments were identified across samples and were used for gene usage analysis of CDR3 amino acid clonotypes. COPE and FqMerger were used to merge filtered high-quality paired reads into contigs. BLAST was used to align contigs to the IMGT TRBV, TRBD and TRBJ reference genes, and CDR3 was defined following IMGT. Clonotypes above 0.1% frequency were classified as highly expanded clones. Shannon entropy served as the measure of repertoire diversity, while the Gini coefficient captured V-J evenness. Public clonotypes were defined as clonotypes shared by more than one individual. TCRdb took the public reads, trimmed them with fastp at Q25, ran MiXCR for clone calling and kept in-frame beta chains. Rows with a matching CDR3 protein are joined into one entry that keeps the most common DNA and genes. In this record, the V and J calls reflect TCRdb's handling and not the investigators' own analysis. Present in this sample are over 500,000 distinct CDR3 sequences, about 16% of which were seen just once. The top ten constitute around 18% of the sample.

Notes on this clonotype: This receptor's antigen is unknown. A much larger clone is a single base away; this may be a read error.

The CDR3 has 13 amino acids, counting the end cysteine and phenylalanine. CDR3 DNA is the only sequence kept; it has 39 bases, read in frame from the first base. Looking up the germline V gene (reference sequence) yields CDR1 SEHNR and CDR2 FQNEAQ. Read against the paper, the sample's time point label means: newly diagnosed GD, antithyroid drugs for less than 3 months. For both TCR sequencing and RNA sequencing, RNA was extracted from PBMCs in TRIzol. Graves' disease was diagnosed according to American Thyroid Association guidelines. Patients were recruited from an endocrinology department in Xi'an, China. Each patient gave approximately 9.7 milliliters of peripheral blood, collected in an EDTA anticoagulant tube. PBMCs were isolated by Ficoll Paque Plus density gradient separation without further T cell sorting. An Agilent 2100 Bioanalyzer and agarose gel were used to check RNA quality, and a NanoDrop 2000 was used to measure RNA concentration.

The data also belong to a second study, concerning T cells in Graves' hyperthyroidism and ophthalmopathy. The second study's paper adds: A patient counted as having stable Graves' hyperthyroidism if no progression to ophthalmopathy occurred over 18 months of follow-up. Hyperthyroidism patients were newly diagnosed, had a disease duration of under 2 months, and were aged 18 to 65 years. The study excluded patients with uncontrolled infections, other autoimmune diseases, pregnancy or lactation. Diagnoses were based on clinical symptoms, serum thyroxine and TRAb, thyroid ultrasound and orbital computed tomography. The first round of RT-PCR for the TCR CDR3 was performed with the HTBI primer set and the Qiagen OneStep RT-PCR kit. Most expanded thyroid clonotypes (frequency above 0.001) were also found in blood, which suggests that blood repertoires may mirror thyroid immune responses. Ophthalmopathy was separated from stable hyperthyroidism by a 13 V-J signature model, with 85% to 90% sensitivity and approximately 81% specificity obtained in cross-validation and 80%/75% obtained in testing. During validation, the model predicted progression to ophthalmopathy a median of about 6.3 months ahead of onset, with roughly 65% sensitivity and under 85% specificity. A discovery cohort of about a hundred patients, approximately 45 with Graves' ophthalmopathy and 55 to 60 with stable Graves' hyperthyroidism, was used to find distinguishing TCR V-J signatures. Whether ophthalmopathy could be predicted prospectively was tested in an independent validation cohort made up of under 20 hyperthyroidism patients plus 17 patients who later progressed to ophthalmopathy. The 100 or so discovery patients were divided at random into training and test sets in a 7:3 ratio. In about 6 Graves' hyperthyroidism patients, the study also compared T-cell repertoires from thyroid tissue with T-cell repertoires from blood. After blood sampling, hyperthyroidism patients were treated with methimazole at a starting dose of 30 mg daily, and ophthalmopathy patients were treated with high-dose intravenous methylprednisolone. Libraries were constructed in a second round of multiplex PCR, after which size selection and purification were performed. Sequencing of the libraries was done on an Illumina HiSeq2000 using paired-end 100 bp reads. SOAPnuke was used to process the raw data, with reads discarded if the reads contained adapters or uncalled bases, had a mean Phred below 15, or lacked an exact constant-primer or identifier match. COPE v1.2.5 was used to merge the high-quality paired reads, and each unique nucleotide sequence was defined as a clonotype. Clonotypes were aligned to IMGT TRBV, TRBD and TRBJ reference segments using MiTCR v1.1. Analysis was restricted to V-J combinations with a frequency above 0.0001, which covered roughly 99% of repertoires. A TCS score was defined as the ratio of F50 (clonal expansion) to E x V (chaos), with BLOSUM62-based TCRdist applied between CDR3 peptides within each V-J. Welch's t-statistics and random forest reduced some 510 V-J features to 13, which were used in a naive Bayes classifier (R e1071). No statistical method was used to fix the sample size in advance, and group allocation was not hidden from the investigators. The paper reports TCR Vbeta CDR3 sequencing of approximately 140 peripheral blood samples: around 45 ophthalmopathy, about 75 hyperthyroidism and around 17 progressor patients.

This chain is built from TRBV7-9 and TRBJ2-3, with no confidently assigned D gene. Material: peripheral blood mononuclear cells (PBMCs), obtained at new diagnosis, from a patient treated with antithyroid drugs. The clonotype originates from a woman in her thirties with Graves disease. Donor details come from another sample of the same person, matched by shared clones. The CDR3 corresponds to CTSSPRNTDTQYF. The base sequence is TGTACCAGCAGCCCCCGGAACACAGATACGCAGTATTTT. Here the CDR3 is joined to the reference TRBV7-9 and TRBJ2-3 genes, and the full variable domain is: DTGVSQNPRHKITKRGQNVTFRCDPISEHNRLYWYRQTLGQGPEFLTYFQNEAQLEKSRLLSDRFSAERPKGSFSTLEIQRTEQGDSAMYLCTSSPRNTDTQYFGPGTRLTVL.